The 2 T cell receptor beta chains in this list originate from one sample, sequenced in a study of T cell responses to AZD1222 COVID-19 vaccine. The repertoire was sequenced with immunoSEQ multiplex PCR; TCRdb's copy has only in-frame clones and lacks some. Here the sample spans over 85,000 clones, about 85% being singletons. The sequenced sample was peripheral blood, obtained on day 0 of AZD1222 vaccination. These receptors all come from an adult in good health.

The chain uses TRBV11-2 and TRBJ2-7, with 14 bases that match TRBD2. CDR1 is SGHAT and CDR2 is FQNNGV in the germline V gene. The CDR3 covers 15 residues. J gave up 6 bases and V 5 bases, and 6 bases lay outside the gene matches. The CDR3, as DNA: TGTGCCAGCAGCCTCCCGACTAGCGGGAGGGGCGAGCAGTACTTC. Its translation is CASSLPTSGRGEQYF.

The chain employs TRBV10-3 and TRBJ2-7, with TRBD2 matching over 13 bases. V dropped 6 bases and J dropped 5; count of bases not matched to a gene: 7. CDR1 is ENHRY, CDR2 SYGVKD, per germline. The CDR3 loop spans 15 amino acids. The CDR3 sequence: CAISIRTSGGDEQYF. The CDR3, as DNA: TGTGCCATCAGCATCCGTACTAGCGGGGGGGACGAGCAGTACTTC.